Listed below are T cell receptor beta chains from one sample, sequenced in a study of control samples from healthy donors and cancer patients. The assay was immunoSEQ multiplex PCR, and TCRdb's table has in-frame clones only and misses some. The table shows a few hundred thousand clones, with around 90% occurring only once. The source material was PBMCs. These TCRs come from a man aged 40-50 years with head and neck cancer. Each CDR3 is given with its conserved first and last residue. The order of the fields is D gene, V gene, clone size, CDR3 length, J gene, CDR3 DNA, CDR3 protein. D genes are given only for firm matches. Expanded clones are given a class, and other clones once, few, many or no size at all.

.	TRBV6-2/TRBV6-3	.	15	TRBJ1-4	TGTGCCAGCAGTTACCCGGATGCAACTAATGAAAAACTGTTTTTT	CASSYPDATNEKLFF
TRBD1	TRBV11-2	few	15	TRBJ1-5	TGTGCCAGCAGCTTAGACAGGGGGCTCAATCAGCCCCAGCATTTT	CASSLDRGLNQPQHF
.	TRBV3-1/TRBV3-2	.	13	TRBJ2-7	TGTGCCAGCAGCCAGGGCGGTAACTACGAGCAGTACTTC	CASSQGGNYEQYF
.	TRBV7-9	few	15	TRBJ2-1	TGTGCCAGCAGCTTATCTGATTCATCCTACAATGAGCAGTTCTTC	CASSLSDSSYNEQFF
TRBD2	TRBV7-2	.	13	TRBJ2-1	TGTGCCAGCAGCCTTGGGGCTAGCGGGGAGCAGTTCTTC	CASSLGASGEQFF
TRBD2	TRBV24-1	.	17	TRBJ2-1	TGTGCCACCAGTGATCCGGGGGATGCGGGGGTCTACAATGAGCAGTTCTTC	CATSDPGDAGVYNEQFF
.	TRBV3-1/TRBV3-2	.	16	TRBJ2-2	TGTGCCAGCAGCAGCAATGACAGGTTAAACACCGGGGAGCTGTTTTTT	CASSSNDRLNTGELFF
.	TRBV19	.	14	TRBJ1-5	TGTGCCAGTAGTATTGCAGGGAGCAATCAGCCCCAGCATTTT	CASSIAGSNQPQHF
TRBD2	TRBV9	.	16	TRBJ2-3	TGTGCCAGCAGCCCGCGGGGGGCGATCTACACAGATACGCAGTATTTT	CASSPRGAIYTDTQYF
TRBD2	TRBV7-3	once	16	TRBJ2-3	TGTGCCAGCAGCTTGTCCAGACTAGCGGGCACAGATACGCAGTATTTT	CASSLSRLAGTDTQYF
.	TRBV28	.	12	TRBJ1-2	TGTGCCAGCACCTCTGACAGCTATGGCTACACCTTC	CASTSDSYGYTF
.	TRBV19	.	15	TRBJ1-1	TGTGCCAGTAGTAATCACGGGGTTACCAAAGCTGAAGCTTTCTTT	CASSNHGVTKAEAFF
.	TRBV6-5	.	15	TRBJ2-7	TGTGCCAGCAGCCCCAGCATAGGTAGCTCCTACGAGCAGTACTTC	CASSPSIGSSYEQYF
.	TRBV6-5	.	12	TRBJ1-2	TGTGCCAGCAGTTGGACGGCGGACGGCTACACCTTC	CASSWTADGYTF
.	TRBV11-2	.	16	TRBJ1-3	TGTGCCAGCAGCTTAGGTGGAGGTCCGTTTGGAAACACCATATATTTT	CASSLGGGPFGNTIYF
.	TRBV6-5	.	14	TRBJ1-5	TGTGCCAGCGGAGACAGGCCTACAATCAGTTCCCAGCATTTT	CASGDRPTISSQHF
.	TRBV6-6	.	13	TRBJ1-5	TGTGCCAGCGGGGTTCGGGGCAATCAGCCCCAGCATTTT	CASGVRGNQPQHF
.	TRBV28	few	12	TRBJ2-7	TGTGCCAGCAGTTTGGCTGGTACCGAGCAGTACTTC	CASSLAGTEQYF
TRBD1	TRBV3-1/TRBV3-2	.	16	TRBJ2-7	TGTGCCAGCAGCCACCCCCCGGTCAGGGGGAACTACGAGCAGTACTTC	CASSHPPVRGNYEQYF
.	TRBV9	.	14	TRBJ1-6	TGTGCCAGCAGCGTAGGGATTACCAATTCACCCCTCCACTTT	CASSVGITNSPLHF
.	TRBV15	.	16	TRBJ1-1	TGTGCCACCAGCAGAGTGGGGCCAGCGCACGACACTGAAGCTTTCTTT	CATSRVGPAHDTEAFF
TRBD2	TRBV6-2/TRBV6-3	.	19	TRBJ2-3	TGTGCCAGCAGCCCGGGATACTCAGCGGGGGGGCCGTGGGCAGATACGCAGTATTTT	CASSPGYSAGGPWADTQYF
.	TRBV2	once	14	TRBJ1-2	TGTGCCAGCAGTGAGGGGGGGCTGGGCTATGGCTACACCTTC	CASSEGGLGYGYTF